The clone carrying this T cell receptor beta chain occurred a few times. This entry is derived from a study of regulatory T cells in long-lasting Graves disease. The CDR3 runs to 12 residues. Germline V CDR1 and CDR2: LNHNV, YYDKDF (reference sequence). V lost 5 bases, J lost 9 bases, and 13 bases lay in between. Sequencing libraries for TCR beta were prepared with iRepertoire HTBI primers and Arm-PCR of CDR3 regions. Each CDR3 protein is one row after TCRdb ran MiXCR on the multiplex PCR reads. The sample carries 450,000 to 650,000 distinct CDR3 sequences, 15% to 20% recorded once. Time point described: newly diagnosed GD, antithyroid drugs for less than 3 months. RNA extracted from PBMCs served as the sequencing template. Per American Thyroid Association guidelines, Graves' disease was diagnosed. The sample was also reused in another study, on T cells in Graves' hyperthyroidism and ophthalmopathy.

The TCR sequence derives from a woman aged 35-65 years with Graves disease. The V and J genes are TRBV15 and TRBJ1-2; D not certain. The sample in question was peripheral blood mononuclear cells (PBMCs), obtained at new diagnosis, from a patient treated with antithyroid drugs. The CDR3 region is CATSVSDGSYTF. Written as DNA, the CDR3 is TGTGCCACCAGCGTGTCGGATGGAAGCTACACCTTC.